A single TCR beta chain is shown here with its context. This sample was included in a study of blood T cell repertoires in COVID-19. Study-level background: Spain, Italy and the United States supplied samples that represented acute and convalescent COVID-19. Nucleic acid was either cDNA or gDNA, and it came from T cells, B-cell-depleted T cells, or PBMCs.

Authors' data handling: From reference gene primer amplification, estimates of nucleated cell counts were derived. Method: immunoSEQ multiplex PCR; TCRdb's copy keeps in-frame clones and lacks some. Clone size and the V and J calls come from that table; the DNA yielded D and trimming. Among about 200,000 clones, roughly 90% were seen once, and the ten largest hold 0.82%. V gave up 6 bases and J gave up 5 bases, with 13 bases separating them. The germline V gene encodes CDR1 SGDLS and CDR2 YYNGEE. CDR3 length: 13 amino acids. Seattle cases were enrolled at active infection and followed longitudinally. The specimen was peripheral blood. The chain links TRBV9 to TRBJ2-3; D is unclear. The source is a man aged 55-75 years with COVID-19, enrolled during active disease. CDR3 sequence reads: CASNLSGRDTQYF. CDR3 DNA sequence: TGTGCCAGCAACCTGTCGGGTAGAGATACGCAGTATTTT. Full variable domain (remainder filled in from reference TRBV9 and TRBJ2-3): DSGVTQTPKHLITATGQRVTLRCSPRSGDLSVYWYQQSLDQGLQFLIQYYNGEERAKGNILERFSAQQFPDLHSELNLSSLELGDSALYFCASNLSGRDTQYFGPGTRLTVL.